This T cell receptor (beta chain) originates from a study of identifying expanded T cells in peripheral blood. Findings and limits, study-wide: Technical replicates showed 0.9 to 1.5 changed clones; two weeks 15 to 20; four weeks 19.

Germline assignment: CDR1 SGHNT and CDR2 YENEEA. The germline V and J ends were trimmed by 4 bases and 0 bases, with 12 bases remaining between them. The CDR3 totals 15 residues. The method was immunoSEQ multiplex PCR; TCRdb's version includes in-frame clones alone and lacks a portion of them. The sample carries approximately 120,000 clones, 84% recorded once. A word on this clone: Its cognate antigen is unknown.

The TCR sequence derives from a person between 18 and 75 years old in good health. V gene TRBV11-3 combines with J gene TRBJ1-2; maybe TRBD1 (6 bases). Input material: blood. The CDR3 spells CASSSQGHSNYGYTF. The DNA for the CDR3 is TGTGCCAGCAGCTCGCAGGGACACTCTAACTATGGCTACACCTTC.